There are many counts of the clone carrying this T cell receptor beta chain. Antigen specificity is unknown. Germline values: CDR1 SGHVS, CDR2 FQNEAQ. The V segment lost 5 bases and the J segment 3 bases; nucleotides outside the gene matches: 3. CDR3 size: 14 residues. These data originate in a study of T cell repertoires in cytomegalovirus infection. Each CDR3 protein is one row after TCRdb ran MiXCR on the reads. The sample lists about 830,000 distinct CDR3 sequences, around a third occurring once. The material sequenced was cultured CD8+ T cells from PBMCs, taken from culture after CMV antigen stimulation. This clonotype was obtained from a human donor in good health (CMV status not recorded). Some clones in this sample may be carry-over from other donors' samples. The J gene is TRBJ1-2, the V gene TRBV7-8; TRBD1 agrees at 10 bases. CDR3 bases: TGTGCCAGCAGCGAGGACAGGGGGTACTATGGCTACACCTTC. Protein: CASSEDRGYYGYTF.